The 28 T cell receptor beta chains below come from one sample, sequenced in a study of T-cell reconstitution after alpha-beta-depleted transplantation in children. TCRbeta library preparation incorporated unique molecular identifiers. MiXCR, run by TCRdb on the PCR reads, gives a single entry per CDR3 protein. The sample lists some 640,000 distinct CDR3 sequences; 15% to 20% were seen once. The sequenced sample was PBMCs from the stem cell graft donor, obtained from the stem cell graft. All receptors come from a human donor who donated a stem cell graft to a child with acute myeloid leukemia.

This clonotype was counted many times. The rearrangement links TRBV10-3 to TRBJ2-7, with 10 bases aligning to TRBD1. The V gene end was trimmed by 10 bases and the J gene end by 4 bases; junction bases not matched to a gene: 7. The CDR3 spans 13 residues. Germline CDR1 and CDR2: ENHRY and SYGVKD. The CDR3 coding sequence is TGTGCCACCAACCGGGACAGGGGTTACGAGCAGTACGTC. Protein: CATNRDRGYEQYV.

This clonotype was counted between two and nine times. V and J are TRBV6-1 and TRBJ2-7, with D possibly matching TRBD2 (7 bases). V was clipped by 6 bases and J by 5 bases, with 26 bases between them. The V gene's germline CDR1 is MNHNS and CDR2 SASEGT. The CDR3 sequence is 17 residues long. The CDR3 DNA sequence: TGTGCCAGCAGCACCAAAGGGGGGGTCAGGTCTATTGACGAGCAGTACGTC. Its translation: CASSTKGGVRSIDEQYV.

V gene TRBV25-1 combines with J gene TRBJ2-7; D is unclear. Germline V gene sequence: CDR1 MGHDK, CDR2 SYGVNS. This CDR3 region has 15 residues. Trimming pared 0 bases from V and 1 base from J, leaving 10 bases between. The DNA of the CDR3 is TGTGCCAGCAGTGAATATTACGGCAGATCCTACGAGCAGTACTTC. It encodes CASSEYYGRSYEQYF.

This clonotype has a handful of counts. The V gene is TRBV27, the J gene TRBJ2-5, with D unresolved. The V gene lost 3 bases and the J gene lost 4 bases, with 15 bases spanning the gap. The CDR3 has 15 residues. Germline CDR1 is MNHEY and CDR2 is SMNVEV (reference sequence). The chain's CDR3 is CASSLSDPLGETQYF. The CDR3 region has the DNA TGTGCCAGCAGTTTGTCGGACCCCCTAGGAGAGACCCAGTACTTC.

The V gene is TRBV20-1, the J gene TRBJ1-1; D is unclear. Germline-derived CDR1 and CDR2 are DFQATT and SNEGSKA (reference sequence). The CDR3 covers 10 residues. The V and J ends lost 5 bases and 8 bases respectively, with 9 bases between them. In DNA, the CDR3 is TGCAGTGCTTTAGAGTTAGAAGCTTTCTTT. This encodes CSALELEAFF.

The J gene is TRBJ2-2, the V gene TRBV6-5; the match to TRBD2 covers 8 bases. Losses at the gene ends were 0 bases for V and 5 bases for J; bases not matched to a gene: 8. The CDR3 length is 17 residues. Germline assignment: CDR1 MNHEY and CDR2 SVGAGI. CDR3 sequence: CASSYSWRGATTGELFF. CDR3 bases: TGTGCCAGCAGTTACTCATGGCGGGGGGCGACTACCGGGGAGCTGTTTTTT.

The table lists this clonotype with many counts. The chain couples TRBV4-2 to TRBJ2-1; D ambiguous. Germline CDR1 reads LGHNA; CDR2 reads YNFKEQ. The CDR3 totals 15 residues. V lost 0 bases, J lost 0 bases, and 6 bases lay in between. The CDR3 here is CASSQDAVSYNEQFF. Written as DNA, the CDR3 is TGTGCCAGCAGCCAAGACGCTGTCTCCTACAATGAGCAGTTCTTC.

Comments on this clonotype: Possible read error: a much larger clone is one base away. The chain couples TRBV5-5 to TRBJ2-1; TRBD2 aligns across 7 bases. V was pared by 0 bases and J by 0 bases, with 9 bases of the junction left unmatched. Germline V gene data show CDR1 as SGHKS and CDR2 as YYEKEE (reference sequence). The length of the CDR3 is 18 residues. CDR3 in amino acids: CASSLVGGAPRSYNEQFF. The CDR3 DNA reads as TGTGCCAGCAGCTTGGTGGGAGGGGCGCCTCGCTCCTACAATGAGCAGTTCTTC.

CDR3 sequence (DNA): TGTGCCAGCTCACCGGGGTCAGGGATCGCCTACGAGCAGTACGTC. Translation gives CASSPGSGIAYEQYV. This chain connects TRBV18 to TRBJ2-7; TRBD1 might be the D (5 bases). Germline V gene lookup returns CDR1 KGHSH and CDR2 LQKENI. The CDR3 sequence is 15 residues long. Deletions cut 3 bases from V and 2 bases from J, with 14 bases between.

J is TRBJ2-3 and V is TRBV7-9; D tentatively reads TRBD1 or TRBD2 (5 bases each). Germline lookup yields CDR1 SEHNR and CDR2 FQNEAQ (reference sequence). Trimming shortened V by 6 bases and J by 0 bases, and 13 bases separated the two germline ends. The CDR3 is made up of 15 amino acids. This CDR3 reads CASRPRDPSTDTQYF. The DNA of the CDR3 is TGTGCCAGCAGACCCCGGGACCCGAGCACAGATACGCAGTATTTT.

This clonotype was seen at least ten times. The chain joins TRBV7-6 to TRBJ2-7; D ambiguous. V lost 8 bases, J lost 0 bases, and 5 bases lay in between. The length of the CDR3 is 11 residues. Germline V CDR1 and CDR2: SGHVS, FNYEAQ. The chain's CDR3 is CASSGSYEQYV. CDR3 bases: TGTGCCAGCTCCGGCTCCTACGAGCAGTACGTC.

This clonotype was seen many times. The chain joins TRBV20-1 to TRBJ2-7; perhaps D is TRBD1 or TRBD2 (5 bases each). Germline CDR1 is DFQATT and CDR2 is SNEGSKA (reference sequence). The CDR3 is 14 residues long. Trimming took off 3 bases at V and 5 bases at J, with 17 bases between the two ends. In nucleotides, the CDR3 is TGCAGTGCTAGGGACATCGGGGAGCTCAACGAGCAGTACTTC. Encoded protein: CSARDIGELNEQYF.

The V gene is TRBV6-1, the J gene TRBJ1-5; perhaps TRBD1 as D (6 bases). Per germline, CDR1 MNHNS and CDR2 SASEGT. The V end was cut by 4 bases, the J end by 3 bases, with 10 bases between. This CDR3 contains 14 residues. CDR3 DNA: TGTGCCAGCAGTGTACAGGGAGCCAATCAGCCCCAGCATTTT. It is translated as CASSVQGANQPQHF.

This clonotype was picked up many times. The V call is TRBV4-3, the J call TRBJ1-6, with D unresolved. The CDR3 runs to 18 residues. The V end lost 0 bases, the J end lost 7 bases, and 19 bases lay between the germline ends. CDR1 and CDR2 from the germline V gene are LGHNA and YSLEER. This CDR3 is CASSQDAPGRAYNSPLHF. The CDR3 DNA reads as TGCGCCAGCAGCCAAGATGCGCCGGGGAGGGCTTACAATTCACCCCTCCACTTT.

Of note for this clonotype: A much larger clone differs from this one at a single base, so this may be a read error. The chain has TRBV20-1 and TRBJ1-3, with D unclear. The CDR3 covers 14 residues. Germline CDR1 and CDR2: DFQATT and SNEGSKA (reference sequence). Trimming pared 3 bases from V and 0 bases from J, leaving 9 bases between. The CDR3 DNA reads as TGCAGTGCTAGGAAGGAGGACTCTGGAAACACCATATATTTT. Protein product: CSARKEDSGNTIYF.

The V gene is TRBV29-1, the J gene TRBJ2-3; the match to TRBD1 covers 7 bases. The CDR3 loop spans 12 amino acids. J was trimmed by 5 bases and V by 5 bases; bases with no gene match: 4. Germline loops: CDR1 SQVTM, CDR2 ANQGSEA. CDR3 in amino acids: CSVNRDRDTQYF. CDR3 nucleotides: TGCAGCGTTAACCGGGACAGAGATACGCAGTATTTT.

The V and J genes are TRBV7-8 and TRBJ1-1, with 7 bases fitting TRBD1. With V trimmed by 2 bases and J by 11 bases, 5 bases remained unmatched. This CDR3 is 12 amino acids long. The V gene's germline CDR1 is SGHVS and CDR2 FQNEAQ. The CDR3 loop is CASSLPTGRAFF. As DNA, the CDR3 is TGTGCCAGCAGCTTACCGACAGGGCGGGCTTTCTTT. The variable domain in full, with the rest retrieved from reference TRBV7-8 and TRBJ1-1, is GAGVSQSPRYKVAKRGQDVALRCDPISGHVSLFWYQQALGQGPEFLTYFQNEAQLDKSGLPSDRFFAERPEGSVSTLKIQRTQQEDSAVYLCASSLPTGRAFFGQGTRLTVV.

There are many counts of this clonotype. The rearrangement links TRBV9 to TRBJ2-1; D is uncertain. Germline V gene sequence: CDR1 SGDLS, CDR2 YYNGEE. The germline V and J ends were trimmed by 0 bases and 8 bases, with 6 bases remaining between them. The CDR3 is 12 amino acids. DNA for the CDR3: TGTGCCAGCAGCGTAGGAGAATATGAGCAGTTCTTC. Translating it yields CASSVGEYEQFF.

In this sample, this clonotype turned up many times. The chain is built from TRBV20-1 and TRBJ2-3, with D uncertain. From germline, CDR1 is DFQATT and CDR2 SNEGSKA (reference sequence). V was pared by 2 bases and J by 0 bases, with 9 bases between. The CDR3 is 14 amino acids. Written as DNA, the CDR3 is TGCAGTGCTAGACTTCGGCTTAGCACAGATACGCAGTATTTT. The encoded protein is CSARLRLSTDTQYF.

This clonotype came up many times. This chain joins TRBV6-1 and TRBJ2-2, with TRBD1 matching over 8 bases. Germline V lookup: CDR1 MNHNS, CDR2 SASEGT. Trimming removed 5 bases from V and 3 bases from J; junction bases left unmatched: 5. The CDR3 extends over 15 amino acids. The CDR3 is CASSPGGAYTGELFF. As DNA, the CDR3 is TGTGCCAGCAGTCCAGGGGGCGCTTACACCGGGGAGCTGTTTTTT.

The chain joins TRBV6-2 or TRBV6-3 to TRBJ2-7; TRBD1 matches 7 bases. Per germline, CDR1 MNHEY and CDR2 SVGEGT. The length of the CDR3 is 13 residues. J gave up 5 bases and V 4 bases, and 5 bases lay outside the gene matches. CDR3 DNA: TGTGCCAGCAGTTCGACAGGGTTGGACGAGCAGTACTTC. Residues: CASSSTGLDEQYF.

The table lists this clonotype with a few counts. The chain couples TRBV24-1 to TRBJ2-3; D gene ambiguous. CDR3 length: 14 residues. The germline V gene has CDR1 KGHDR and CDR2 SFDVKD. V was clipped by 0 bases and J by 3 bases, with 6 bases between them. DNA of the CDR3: TGTGCCACCAGTGATTTGCAAATGACAGATACGCAGTATTTT. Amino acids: CATSDLQMTDTQYF.

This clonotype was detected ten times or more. The CDR3 DNA is TGCAGTGCTAATAGTAAAGGGGGGTTCATCAATGAGCAGTTCTTC. Its translation: CSANSKGGFINEQFF. The V and J genes are TRBV20-1 and TRBJ2-1; perhaps D is TRBD1 or TRBD2 (6 bases each). The length of the CDR3 is 15 residues. Trimming shortened V by 4 bases and J by 6 bases, and 19 bases separated the two germline ends. Germline CDR1 reads DFQATT; CDR2 reads SNEGSKA (reference sequence).

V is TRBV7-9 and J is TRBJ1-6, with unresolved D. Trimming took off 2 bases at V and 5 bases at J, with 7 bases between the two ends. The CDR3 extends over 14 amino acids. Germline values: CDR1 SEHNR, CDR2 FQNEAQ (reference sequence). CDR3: CASSLILHNSPLHF. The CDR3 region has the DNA TGTGCCAGCAGCTTAATCCTTCATAATTCACCCCTCCACTTT. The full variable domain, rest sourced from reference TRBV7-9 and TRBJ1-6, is DTGVSQNPRHKITKRGQNVTFRCDPISEHNRLYWYRQTLGQGPEFLTYFQNEAQLEKSRLLSDRFSAERPKGSFSTLEIQRTEQGDSAMYLCASSLILHNSPLHFGNGTRLTVT.

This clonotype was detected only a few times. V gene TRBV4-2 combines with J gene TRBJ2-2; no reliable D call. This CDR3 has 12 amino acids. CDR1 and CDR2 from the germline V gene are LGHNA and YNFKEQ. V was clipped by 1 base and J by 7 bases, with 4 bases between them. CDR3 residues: CASSQGGGELFF. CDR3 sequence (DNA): TGTGCCAGCAGCCAAGGGGGCGGGGAGCTGTTTTTT.

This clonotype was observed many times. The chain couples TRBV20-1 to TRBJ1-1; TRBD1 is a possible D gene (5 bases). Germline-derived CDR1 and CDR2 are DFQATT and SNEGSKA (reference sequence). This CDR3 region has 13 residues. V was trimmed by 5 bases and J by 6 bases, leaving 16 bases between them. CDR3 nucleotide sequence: TGCAGTGCTGGGGGAGGGCGGGGCCCTGAAGCTTTCTTT. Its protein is CSAGGGRGPEAFF.

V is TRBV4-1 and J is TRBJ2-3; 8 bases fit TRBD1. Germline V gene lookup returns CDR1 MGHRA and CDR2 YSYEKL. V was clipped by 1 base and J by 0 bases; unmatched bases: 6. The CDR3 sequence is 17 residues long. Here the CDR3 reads CASSQVPGGPSTDTQYF. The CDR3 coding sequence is TGCGCCAGCAGCCAAGTTCCAGGGGGCCCTAGCACAGATACGCAGTATTTT.

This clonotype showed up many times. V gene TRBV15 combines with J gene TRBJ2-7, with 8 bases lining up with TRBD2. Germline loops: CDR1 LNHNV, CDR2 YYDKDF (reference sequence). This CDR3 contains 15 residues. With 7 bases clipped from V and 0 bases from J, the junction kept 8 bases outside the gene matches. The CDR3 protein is CATTKTSGPSYEQYF. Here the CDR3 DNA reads TGTGCCACCACGAAAACTAGCGGACCCTCCTACGAGCAGTACTTC.